One and the same sample provided the 5 T cell receptor beta chains below, sequenced in a study of post-analysis software for immune sequencing data. Broader study findings: About five TRBV segments appeared more often in patients than in controls, and TRBV5-6, TRBV5-1 and TRBV20-1 were among these.

Tagging with unique molecular identifiers was a feature of the TCR beta cDNA libraries. TCRdb processed the PCR reads anew with MiXCR; each CDR3 protein has one entry. This sample has 450,000 to 650,000 distinct CDR3 sequences; 40% to 50% occur once, and the top ten carry about 1.8%. No antigens are known for them. Sequences were obtained from blood. These receptors were obtained from a girl aged 10-17 years with multiple sclerosis.

This clonotype was found a few times. The chain uses TRBV12-3 or TRBV12-4 and TRBJ1-1, with 9 positions matching TRBD1. The CDR3 is 14 residues long. With 7 bases clipped from V and 3 bases from J, the junction kept 6 bases outside the gene matches. In DNA form, the CDR3 reads TGTGCCAGCACCACAGGGGGCAAGGACACTGAAGCTTTCTTT. Its protein is CASTTGGKDTEAFF.

The chain joins TRBV3-1 to TRBJ2-1; D gene uncertain. The germline V gene encodes CDR1 LGHDT and CDR2 YNNKEL (reference sequence). Trimming took 3 bases from V and 8 from J, leaving 8 bases between them. CDR3 size: 12 residues. This chain's CDR3 is CASSQAFDEQFF. The CDR3 nucleotides read TGTGCCAGCAGCCAGGCTTTTGATGAGCAGTTCTTC.

The rearrangement uses TRBV20-1 and TRBJ1-6; 7 bases match TRBD1. V shed 1 base, J shed 4 bases, and the junction held 7 bases outside the gene matches. This CDR3 is 16 amino acids long. The germline V gene encodes CDR1 DFQATT and CDR2 SNEGSKA (reference sequence). The CDR3 DNA follows: TGCAGTGCTAGAGCTTGGACAGGAGTTTATAATTCACCCCTCCACTTT. Protein product: CSARAWTGVYNSPLHF.

The V call is TRBV7-2, the J call TRBJ1-6; D is ambiguous. The germline V gene encodes CDR1 SGHTA and CDR2 FQGNSA. V was shortened by 1 base and J by 5 bases, with 12 bases between the two germline ends. The CDR3 loop spans 16 amino acids. CDR3 DNA: TGTGCCAGCAGCTTAGGTCCCAGGCAGGATAATTCACCCCTCCACTTT. Translated, it gives CASSLGPRQDNSPLHF.

This clonotype has only a few counts. The V and J genes are TRBV29-1 and TRBJ2-1; 9 positions agree with TRBD1. This CDR3 has 16 residues. The trim removed 3 bases at V and 7 bases at J, leaving 13 bases unmatched. Germline V CDR1 and CDR2: SQVTM, ANQGSEA. The DNA of the CDR3 is TGCAGCGTTGACCAACTAATGGGACAGGGTGGGAATGAGCAGTTCTTC. The encoded protein is CSVDQLMGQGGNEQFF.